The 11 T cell receptor beta chains listed next were all sequenced from one sample in a study of T cell responses to AZD1222 COVID-19 vaccine. The assay was immunoSEQ multiplex PCR, and TCRdb's table has in-frame clones only and misses some. The sample consists of roughly 200,000 clones, 85% to 95% of them appearing once. Sequenced here: peripheral blood, sampled on day 0 of AZD1222 vaccination. The receptors originated from an adult in good health.

This chain connects TRBV2 to TRBJ1-5; D call uncertain. The CDR3 extends over 13 amino acids. V lost 7 bases, J lost 0 bases, and 7 bases lay in between. The germline CDR1 and CDR2 sequences are SNHLY and FYNNEI. The CDR3 loop reads CASKLNSNQPQHF. As DNA, the CDR3 is TGTGCCAGCAAGTTAAATAGCAATCAGCCCCAGCATTTT.

The chain employs TRBV4-1 and TRBJ2-5; 8 bases agree with TRBD1. This CDR3 comprises 13 residues. Germline V gene sequence: CDR1 MGHRA, CDR2 YSYEKL. V shed 1 base, J shed 5 bases, and the junction held 0 bases outside the gene matches. The DNA for the CDR3 is TGCGCCAGCAGCCAAGGACAGGGGGAGACCCAGTACTTC. The encoded protein is CASSQGQGETQYF.

The CDR3 coding sequence is TGTGCCAGCTCCATCTCAGCCCAGCCACAGGGTCTCACCTATAATTCACCCCTCCACTTT. Its protein is CASSISAQPQGLTYNSPLHF. The chain links TRBV18 to TRBJ1-6; TRBD1 might be the D (6 bases). CDR1 and CDR2 from the germline V gene are KGHSH and LQKENI. There are 20 residues in the CDR3. V was clipped by 6 bases and J by 2 bases, with 26 bases between them.

J is TRBJ1-1 and V is TRBV30; D unresolved. Looked up from germline, CDR1 is GTSNPN and CDR2 is SVGIG (reference sequence). The CDR3 runs to 16 residues. Trimming stripped 4 bases from V and 0 bases from J, with 18 bases between. The CDR3 sequence: CAWTGLEGSMNTEAFF. The CDR3, as DNA: TGTGCCTGGACGGGCCTTGAGGGCTCCATGAACACTGAAGCTTTCTTT.

The chain links TRBV6-5 to TRBJ1-2, with a tentative D call TRBD1 (6 bases). The V gene lost 4 bases and the J gene lost 5 bases, with 11 bases spanning the gap. CDR1 is MNHEY and CDR2 is SVGAGI in the germline V gene. The CDR3 has 13 amino acids. CDR3: CASSLPGAYGYTF. CDR3 DNA sequence: TGTGCCAGCAGTTTACCAGGGGCGTATGGCTACACCTTC.

The rearrangement joins TRBV7-2 to TRBJ1-3, with D perhaps TRBD1 (5 bases). This CDR3 has 14 residues. Germline lookup yields CDR1 SGHTA and CDR2 FQGNSA. The CDR3 here is CGAAKAGVGNTIYF. DNA for the CDR3: TGTGGGGCAGCGAAGGCGGGGGTTGGAAACACCATATATTTT.

The chain employs TRBV7-9 and TRBJ1-2; the D is unclear. Germline-derived CDR1 and CDR2 are SEHNR and FQNEAQ (reference sequence). V was cut by 5 bases and J by 4 bases, with 14 bases left in between. The CDR3 contains 14 residues. The CDR3 sequence is CASSAMAGPYGYTF. Here the CDR3 DNA reads TGTGCCAGCAGCGCCATGGCCGGGCCCTATGGCTACACCTTC.

The CDR3 reads CASSHSGLAGEPLKNIQYF. The DNA of the CDR3 is TGTGCCAGCAGCCATTCGGGACTAGCGGGGGAGCCCCTCAAAAACATTCAGTACTTC. The V and J genes are TRBV4-2 and TRBJ2-4; 14 bases map to TRBD2. The J segment lost 3 bases and the V segment lost 3 bases, leaving 10 bases of the junction unmatched. Germline assignment: CDR1 LGHNA and CDR2 YNFKEQ. This CDR3 is built from 19 residues.

The gene calls are TRBV6-1 and TRBJ2-3; weak D call: TRBD2 (5 bases). This CDR3 contains 17 residues. Germline V gives CDR1 MNHNS, CDR2 SASEGT. The V and J ends lost 1 base and 1 base respectively, with 15 bases between them. Here the CDR3 DNA reads TGTGCCAGCAGTGAAGGGTCTGGAGGTCCTGGCACAGATACGCAGTATTTT. Residues: CASSEGSGGPGTDTQYF.

The V gene is TRBV18, the J gene TRBJ1-2; D unclear. CDR3 length: 15 amino acids. The germline V gene encodes CDR1 KGHSH and CDR2 LQKENI. Trimming removed 8 bases from V and 2 bases from J, with 18 bases in between. This CDR3 is CASEKMGRQNYGYTF. CDR3 DNA: TGTGCCAGCGAAAAAATGGGGAGGCAAAACTATGGCTACACCTTC.

The chain is built from TRBV28 and TRBJ2-5, with 14 bases matching TRBD2. Trimming cost V 2 bases and J 3 bases; bases outside gene matches: 2. CDR3 length: 16 amino acids. Germline CDR1 MDHEN, CDR2 SYDVKM. CDR3 sequence reads: CASSLPTSGGEETQYF. As DNA, the CDR3 is TGTGCCAGCAGTTTACCGACTAGCGGGGGGGAAGAGACCCAGTACTTC.